A few counts support the clone carrying this T cell receptor (beta chain). Its cognate antigen is unknown. The data were obtained in a study of beta chain features in type 1 diabetes. Study results and caveats: Researchers report that Type 1 diabetes patients had moderately but significantly shorter TCRB CDR3s across all four CD4+ subsets. The naive, central memory and Treg TCRB repertoires looked more alike in patients than they did in healthy donors.

Germline CDR1 reads KGHSH; CDR2 reads LQKENI. This CDR3 contains 16 residues. Trimming cost V 6 bases and J 0 bases, with 15 bases left between them. Every bit of the isolated RNA underwent reverse transcription, so sequencing read expressed TCRB transcripts. TCRdb's table, derived via immunoSEQ multiplex PCR, lists solely in-frame clones and lacks some. The sample carries around 150,000 clones, over 7.5% recorded once. CD4+ naive, central memory, regulatory and stem cell-like memory cells were sorted via CD45RO/CCR7/CD25/CD127/CD95/CD27. Specimen: central memory CD4+ T cells from blood. This rearrangement joins TRBV18 to TRBJ2-1; no clear D. The receptor was isolated from a man in his late teens or twenties in good health. As DNA, the CDR3 is TGTGCCAGCTCCCCCCTGGTCGGCGGCTCCTACAATGAGCAGTTCTTC. This gives the protein CASSPLVGGSYNEQFF.